This record concerns one TCR beta chain sequence. Its antigen is not identified. Every sample had a minimum of 6.5 million PBMCs isolated. This entry comes from a study of blood T cells in healthy people across ages. Study results and caveats: Age advanced and TCR beta diversity per million T cells fell, roughly linearly.

The junction had 7 bases not matched to a gene; V was cut back by 5 bases and J by 10 bases. Germline assignment: CDR1 SGHTA and CDR2 FQGNSA. This CDR3 region has 13 residues. It was with a sample-barcoded 5' primer and a J-beta primer mix that a second PCR of roughly 6 to 12 cycles was run. A template-switch adaptor containing 12 random nucleotides labeled each cDNA molecule. Every sample returned 2.5 million or more CDR3-containing paired-end reads. TCRdb re-analysed the 5' RACE reads in MiXCR, keeping a single row per CDR3 protein. The sample lists fewer than 2 million distinct CDR3 sequences; about two fifths were seen once.

V is TRBV7-2 and J is TRBJ2-1; 8 bases agree with TRBD2. Sequencing was performed on blood. The sequence was collected from a human donor in good health. DNA of the CDR3: TGTGCCAGCAGCCCATTGTCTAGCGGGGAGCAGTTCTTC. Residues: CASSPLSSGEQFF. The full variable domain, completed using reference TRBV7-2 and TRBJ2-1, is GAGVSQSPSNKVTEKGKDVELRCDPISGHTALYWYRQSLGQGLEFLIYFQGNSAPDKSGLPSDRFSAERTGGSVSTLTIQRTQQEDSAVYLCASSPLSSGEQFFGPGTRLTVL.